This entry is about one T cell receptor beta chain. This clonotype was seen repeatedly, ten times or more. The specificity of this receptor is unknown. One base away there is no much larger clone; base qualities are not given. The time point tag for this specimen amounts to: sample taken at primary tumor resection. Samples were obtained from approximately 77 patients with early-stage, untreated non-small cell lung cancer from the lung TRACERx cohort. Without any cell sorting, TCR sequencing was performed on whole RNA extracted either from tumor and nontumor lung tissue or from cryopreserved PBMC samples. Patients were selected for TCR sequencing only if sufficient RNA was available from at least two tumor regions. Before being selected, tumor and adjacent nontumor lung specimens were reviewed by a lung pathologist. The sample originates from a study of spatial heterogeneity in lung cancer (dated by TCRdb to the late 2010s). A note on the overall study: More beta-chain than alpha-chain transcripts were consistently detected, likely reflecting higher beta-chain transcript abundance. In tumor regions, TCR transcript counts showed a strong correlation with a T cell transcriptional module score derived from matched bulk RNA-seq. In the raw uncorrected reads, each unique combination of TCR and UMI appeared more than ten times on average. In non-small cell lung cancer, the study made a quantitative comparison of TCR alpha and beta repertoires among multiple tumor regions, matched nontumor lung and blood. Nonsynonymous mutation counts, determined by whole-exome sequencing of tumor tissue, were related to TCR repertoire features. Both alpha and beta chains were TCR-sequenced in samples taken at surgery, namely 220 tumor regions, around 64 matched nontumor lung samples and 50 to 60 PBMC samples.

Study-level results and caveats: The count of ubiquitous expanded TCRs correlated with the count of ubiquitous nonsynonymous mutations, and the count of regional expanded TCRs correlated with the count of regional nonsynonymous mutations. A correlation was observed between the number of expanded intratumoral alpha and beta TCRs and the tumor nonsynonymous mutation count. Additional single-cell paired TCR alpha and beta sequencing was considered necessary to confirm, at a functional level, the hypothesis that regional TCRs recognize regional mutations. Estimated TCR-seq coverage of tumor T cells was only roughly 7% for alpha chains and about 14% for beta chains.

Receptors were amplified or captured by 5' RACE. Instrument on record: NextSeq 500. To allow correction of PCR and sequencing errors, the TCR library protocol tagged every TCR cDNA molecule with a unique molecular identifier. The original methods were these. TCR identification, UMI-based error correction and CDR3 extraction were all carried out with Decombinator tools. TCRs above a frequency of 2 per 1,000, corresponding to the top 1% of the tumor frequency distribution, were defined as expanded. Expanded tumor TCRs were classed as regional if statistically deemed absent (corrected P<0.05) from at least one tumor region, otherwise ubiquitous. Renyi diversity was computed with the R vegan package after each repertoire had been subsampled 100 times to 5,000 TCRs. CDR3 similarity networks were built from amino acid triplet string-kernel similarity, connecting CDR3s with pairwise similarity above 0.82. TCRdb applied fastp at Q25 and MiXCR to the public reads, then kept only in-frame beta chains. Here each entry gathers all rows of one CDR3 protein and keeps the most common genes and DNA. V and J calls and clone size were set by TCRdb, not the authors. This sample is represented by some 9,900 distinct CDR3 sequences; under 8.5% of them were singletons. Of the sample, about 20% is held by the ten largest clones.

Reading from cysteine to phenylalanine, the CDR3 counts 16 amino acids. Just the 48-base CDR3 DNA is kept, in frame starting at base 1. V loses 4 bases at its end and J loses 5 bases; junction bases beyond the gene matches: 13. Based on the germline V gene (reference sequence), the CDR1 and CDR2 sequences are LGHDT and YNNKEL. The V and J segments used are TRBV3-1 and TRBJ2-7; the central 8 bases match TRBD2. The receptor comes from a male donor with early-stage non-small cell lung cancer. Specimen: lung tumor tissue, collected at surgery. CDR3 sequence: CASSPLEASGSHEQYF. The sequenced DNA is TGTGCCAGCAGCCCTTTAGAGGCTAGCGGGTCCCACGAGCAGTACTTC.